Each of the 5 T cell receptor beta chains below was sequenced from the same sample in a study of shared clonotypes between healthy human individuals. Naive CD8 populations comprised CD45RO-negative cells positively selected for CCR7, excluding terminally differentiated effector memory CD45RA+ cells. Measured with immunoSEQ multiplex PCR; TCRdb has only the in-frame clones, and not every one. The sample yields about 580,000 clones, more than 95% seen once. Sequencing was performed on naive CD8+ T cells sorted from blood. The receptors originated from a man younger than 40 in good health.

V and J are TRBV7-9 and TRBJ2-7; possibly TRBD2 for D (5 bases). The CDR3 contains 15 residues. Trimming left V 3 bases short and J 2 bases short, with 14 bases between. Germline CDR1 is SEHNR and CDR2 is FQNEAQ (reference sequence). The CDR3 protein is CASSFWVASAYEQYF. For the CDR3, the DNA is TGTGCCAGCAGCTTTTGGGTAGCGTCTGCCTACGAGCAGTACTTC.

The V gene is TRBV10-3, the J gene TRBJ2-3; 8 nucleotides match TRBD2. The junction had 12 bases not matched to a gene; V was cut back by 4 bases and J by 3 bases. The V gene's germline CDR1 is ENHRY and CDR2 SYGVKD. The CDR3 loop spans 17 amino acids. As DNA, the CDR3 is TGTGCCATCAGTGGAGGGGTCGCGGGAGGTGGGACAGATACGCAGTATTTT. Translation gives CAISGGVAGGGTDTQYF.

The count of this clone is one. The chain has TRBV6-5 and TRBJ2-7; 11 nucleotides align to TRBD1. From germline, CDR1 is MNHEY and CDR2 SVGAGI. CDR3 length: 15 residues. With 7 bases clipped from V and 4 bases from J, the junction kept 9 bases outside the gene matches. The CDR3 DNA sequence: TGTGCCAGCAACCATCGTGGGACAGGGGGTTACGAGCAGTACTTC. This encodes CASNHRGTGGYEQYF.

V gene TRBV5-1 combines with J gene TRBJ2-7; tentative D call: TRBD2 (6 bases). Germline V gene sequence: CDR1 SGHRS, CDR2 YFSETQ. This CDR3 spans 15 amino acids. V was cut by 0 bases and J by 5 bases, with 15 bases left in between. The CDR3 protein is CASSLEGGTTDEQYF. In DNA, the CDR3 is TGCGCCAGCAGCTTGGAAGGCGGGACGACCGACGAGCAGTACTTC.

The chain links TRBV19 to TRBJ1-5, with 7 nucleotides matching TRBD1. The CDR3 covers 18 residues. V trimming: 3 bases; J trimming: 0 bases; junction bases outside the gene matches: 11. Germline V gives CDR1 LNHDA, CDR2 SQIVND (reference sequence). CDR3 nucleotide sequence: TGTGCCAGTAGTATTTTGGGACAGACCACGGATAGCAATCAGCCCCAGCATTTT. This gives the protein CASSILGQTTDSNQPQHF.